The T cell receptor beta chain described here comes from a study of blood T cell repertoires in COVID-19. Across the whole study: Specimens from acute and convalescent COVID-19 originated in the United States, Italy and Spain. T cells, B-cell-depleted T cells, or PBMCs supplied cDNA or gDNA.

The CDR3 spans 13 residues. V was clipped by 4 bases and J by 3 bases, with 11 bases between them. CDR1 is SGHDT and CDR2 is YYEEEE in the germline V gene. Per the authors' pipeline: Scientists estimated how many nucleated cells there were by amplifying reference gene primers. Measured with immunoSEQ multiplex PCR; TCRdb has only the in-frame clones, and not every one. The DNA was the basis for D and trimming; V, J and clone size are from that table. The table records fewer than 150,000 clones, 75% to 90% of them present only once. Sequencing input: peripheral blood. This receptor was identified in a woman older than 75 with acute or convalescent COVID-19. This chain joins TRBV5-6 and TRBJ2-7; D call uncertain. The CDR3 loop reads CASSLRGSYEQYF. The CDR3 DNA reads TGTGCCAGCAGCCTCCGAGGCAGCTACGAGCAGTACTTC.